The clone carrying this T cell receptor (beta chain) was picked up a small number of times. What it binds is not known. This CDR3 is 15 amino acids long. V was clipped by 6 bases and J by 6 bases; unmatched bases: 7. Germline V lookup: CDR1 SGHRS, CDR2 YFSETQ. This entry comes from a study of identical twins. Study-wide points: While abundant cord blood beta clonotypes carried fewer insertions, memory repertoires showed no such pattern. Twins' surplus sharing was weaker for beta out-of-frame sequences.

A single record per CDR3 protein comes from TCRdb applying MiXCR to the 5' RACE reads. The table has about 220,000 distinct CDR3 sequences, about a tenth seen once. The sample taken for sequencing was memory (CD45RO+) T cells sorted from blood. This TCR derives from a woman aged 18-35 years in good health. This chain links TRBV5-1 with TRBJ2-3; 13 nucleotides agree with TRBD2. The CDR3 loop reads CASKPGLAGPDTQYF. CDR3 DNA: TGCGCCAGCAAGCCGGGACTAGCGGGACCCGATACGCAGTATTTT.